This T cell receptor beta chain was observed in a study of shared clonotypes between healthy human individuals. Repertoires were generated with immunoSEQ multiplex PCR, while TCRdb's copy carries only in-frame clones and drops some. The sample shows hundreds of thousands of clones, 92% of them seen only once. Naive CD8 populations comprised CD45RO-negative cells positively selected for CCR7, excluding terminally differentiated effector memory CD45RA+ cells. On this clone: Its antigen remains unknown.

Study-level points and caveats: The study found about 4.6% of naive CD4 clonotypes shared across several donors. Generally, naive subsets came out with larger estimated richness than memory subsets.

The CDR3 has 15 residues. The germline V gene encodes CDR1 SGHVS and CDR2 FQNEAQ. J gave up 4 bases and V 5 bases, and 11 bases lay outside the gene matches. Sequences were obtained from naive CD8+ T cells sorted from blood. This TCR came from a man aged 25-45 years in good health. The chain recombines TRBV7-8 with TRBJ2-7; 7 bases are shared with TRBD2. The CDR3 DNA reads TGTGCCAGCAGCCCCTCGGCGGGAGCGTCTTACGAGCAGTACTTC. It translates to CASSPSAGASYEQYF.